This T cell receptor beta chain was recorded in a study of OX40 agonist ivuxolimab in advanced cancers. CDR3 size: 14 residues. Looked up from germline, CDR1 is SGHVS and CDR2 is FNYEAQ. Trimming cost V 5 bases and J 0 bases; bases outside gene matches: 2. Clones were sequenced by immunoSEQ multiplex PCR, and TCRdb holds only the in-frame ones, with some missing. The data contain 53,000 or so clones, around 77% of them seen just once; the ten biggest clones take up approximately 2%. This rearrangement joins TRBV7-6 to TRBJ2-5; 8 bases match TRBD2. Sample: CD4+ or CD8+ T cells sorted from blood, taken in a trial of the OX40 agonist ivuxolimab. This TCR derives from an adult with an advanced solid tumor such as melanoma, head and neck, liver or kidney cancer. The CDR3 is CASSLLADQETQYF. The CDR3, as DNA: TGTGCCAGCAGCCTACTAGCGGACCAAGAGACCCAGTACTTC.